These 4 T cell receptor beta chains were sequenced from one sample in a study of cytomegalovirus exposure and HLA in healthy donors. The primer mix had 60 Vbeta and 13 Jbeta primers. Libraries were prepared by immunoSEQ multiplex PCR; TCRdb keeps only in-frame clonotypes and omits some of them. Of more than 100,000 clones detected, roughly 80% appear once; the ten largest clones hold 1%. The sequenced sample was PBMCs. These receptors all come from a man between 40 and 49 years old in good health and CMV-seronegative.

The chain recombines TRBV5-4 with TRBJ2-1, with D perhaps TRBD2 (6 bases). This CDR3 region has 14 residues. Germline values: CDR1 SGHNT, CDR2 YYREEE (reference sequence). V was cut by 0 bases and J by 6 bases, with 10 bases left in between. CDR3 residues: CASSLDGTSNEQFF. CDR3 DNA: TGTGCCAGCAGCTTGGATGGGACTTCCAATGAGCAGTTCTTC.

The rearrangement joins TRBV5-6 to TRBJ2-1; TRBD2 might be the D (7 bases). Trimming took 4 bases from V and 7 from J, leaving 27 bases between them. Germline V gene lookup returns CDR1 SGHDT and CDR2 YYEEEE. The CDR3 loop spans 18 amino acids. The DNA of the CDR3 is TGTGCCAGCAGCCCCATCTCCTGGGCGGGAGAAAGGGGGAATGAGCAGTTCTTC. Translated: CASSPISWAGERGNEQFF.

V and J are TRBV18 and TRBJ2-3; tentative D call: TRBD2 (5 bases). Germline-derived CDR1 and CDR2 are KGHSH and LQKENI. This CDR3 region has 13 residues. V was pared by 8 bases and J by 4 bases, with 13 bases between. The CDR3: CASTEWGADTQYF. CDR3 DNA sequence: TGTGCCAGCACTGAGTGGGGAGCAGATACGCAGTATTTT. The full variable domain, with the rest looked up from reference TRBV18 and TRBJ2-3, is NAGVMQNPRHLVRRRGQEARLRCSPMKGHSHVYWYRQLPEEGLKFMVYLQKENIIDESGMPKERFSAEFPKEGPSILRIQQVVRGDSAAYFCASTEWGADTQYFGPGTRLTVL.

The chain is built from TRBV7-2 and TRBJ2-3; D ambiguous. CDR3 length equals 15 residues. CDR1 is SGHTA, CDR2 FQGNSA, per germline. Deletions cut 1 base from V and 0 bases from J, with 8 bases between. In nucleotides, the CDR3 is TGTGCCAGCAGCTTAGACTACATTAGCACAGATACGCAGTATTTT. Encoded protein: CASSLDYISTDTQYF.